This T cell receptor (beta chain) originates from a study of T cells in Graves' hyperthyroidism and ophthalmopathy. On the basis of clinical symptoms, serum thyroxine and TRAb, thyroid ultrasound and orbital computed tomography, diagnoses were made. TCR beta CDR3 regions were amplified from RNA. Primed by the HTBI set, a first-round RT-PCR was run on the TCR CDR3. TCRdb re-called the multiplex PCR reads with MiXCR, one entry per CDR3 protein. The sample holds about 59,000 distinct CDR3 sequences; approximately 53% are singletons and the top ten take about 3.3%. The clonotype comes from a woman in her fifties or sixties with Graves' ophthalmopathy. Sequencing was performed on blood.

The CDR3 DNA sequence: TGCAGTGCAAGACTAGCGGCAACCTACAATGAGCAGTATTTT. This sequence encodes CSARLAATYNEQYF. The gene calls are TRBV20-1 and TRBJ2-3, with 9 bases fitting TRBD2. Germline CDR1 and CDR2: DFQATT and SNEGSKA (reference sequence). The CDR3 extends over 14 amino acids. Trimming took 6 bases from V and 11 from J; bases not matched to a gene: 15.